This T cell receptor beta chain was obtained from a study of molecular identifiers for immune sequencing clone quantification. Whole-study findings and limits: Spiked Jurkat TCR RNA originating from one cell could reportedly be identified amid approximately 900,000 naive cells.

A remark on this clonotype: Its cognate antigen is unknown.

Sorting was used to obtain naive CD8 T cells (CD8+CD4-CCR7+CD45RA+). The CDR3 runs 13 residues. The ends lost 5 bases at V and 7 bases at J; junction bases unmatched: 4. CDR1 is SGDLS and CDR2 is YYNGEE in the germline V gene. TCRdb re-called the PCR reads with MiXCR, one entry per CDR3 protein. The sample yields around 94,000 distinct CDR3 sequences, under 40% seen once. The sequencing input was naive CD8+ T cells from blood, with Jurkat cell RNA spiked in. Sample subset: FACS-sorted CD8+CD4-CCR7+CD45RA+ naive T cells. This chain connects TRBV9 to TRBJ2-3; TRBD1 matches 10 bases. This clonotype originated in a human donor in good health. Some libraries in this study had Jurkat cell RNA spiked in. The CDR3 sequence is CASRGQGTYTQYF. The DNA of the CDR3 is TGTGCCAGCAGGGGACAGGGGACATATACGCAGTATTTT.